These 5 T cell receptor beta chains share one sample of origin, sequenced in a study of T cells after yellow fever vaccination (dated by TCRdb to the late 2010s). Preparation of the library involved 5' RACE. This sample was sequenced with an Illumina NovaSeq 6000. The raw public reads went through TCRdb reprocessing: fastp at Q25, MiXCR clone calling, in-frame beta chains kept. Rows matching on CDR3 protein sequence are summarized as one entry with the most common DNA and genes. The table for this sample lists 100,000 to 150,000 distinct CDR3 sequences; approximately 16% of them were counted only once. Of the sample, around 46% falls within the top ten clones. Taken with the paper, the label for treatment or condition translates to: live attenuated yellow fever vaccine strain. The source was CD8+ T cells sorted from PBMCs, collected 5 days after the yellow fever booster vaccination. The receptors were gathered from a man aged 18 to 29 who received the YFV17D yellow fever vaccine.

J is TRBJ2-5 and V is TRBV6-2 or TRBV6-3, with D tentatively TRBD1 (6 bases). V dropped 5 bases and J dropped 1 base, with 14 bases sitting between them. This CDR3 region has 15 residues. Germline V gives CDR1 MNHEY, CDR2 SVGEGT. CDR3 sequence: CASSRRADSQETQYF. The CDR3 DNA reads TGTGCCAGCAGTCGCCGGGCGGACAGCCAAGAGACCCAGTACTTC.

The CDR3 DNA is TGCGCCAGCAGCCGGCTTGGACAGGGCCAGGGGGAGACCCAGTACTTC. Protein product: CASSRLGQGQGETQYF. The V gene is TRBV5-1, the J gene TRBJ2-5; 8 bases line up with TRBD1. CDR1 is SGHRS, CDR2 YFSETQ, per germline. Unmatched junction bases numbered 13, after V lost 4 bases and J lost 5 bases. This CDR3 contains 16 residues.

V is TRBV4-1 and J is TRBJ1-1; tentative D call: TRBD1 (5 bases). Per the germline V gene, CDR1 is MGHRA and CDR2 is YSYEKL. The CDR3 extends over 14 amino acids. Trimming removed 1 base from V and 6 bases from J, with 12 bases in between. The CDR3 region is CASSQVPGVPEAFF. As DNA, the CDR3 is TGCGCCAGCAGCCAAGTGCCGGGGGTACCTGAAGCTTTCTTT.

This clonotype was seen a few times. One junction end does not reproduce the germline sequence, and a read error may be involved. This chain connects TRBV12-3 or TRBV12-4 to TRBJ2-5; 12 bases are shared with TRBD1. This CDR3 contains 11 residues. The CDR3 region is CASSVQGQGAF. CDR3 coding DNA: TGTGCCAGCAGTGTTCAGGGACAGGGGGCCTTC.

Only a few counts were recorded for this clonotype. This chain links TRBV4-1 with TRBJ2-2; D is undetermined. This CDR3 contains 15 residues. Germline V CDR1 and CDR2: MGHRA, YSYEKL. Trimming stripped 3 bases from V and 5 bases from J, with 13 bases between. The CDR3 coding sequence is TGCGCCAGCAGCCACGGGTTACCGAGGACCGGGGAGCTGTTTTTT. The encoded protein is CASSHGLPRTGELFF.